The clone carrying this T cell receptor beta chain appeared a few times. The V gene end was trimmed by 6 bases and the J gene end by 5 bases; junction bases not matched to a gene: 8. Germline CDR1 and CDR2: SGHTA and FQGTGA. This CDR3 has 15 amino acids. This specimen belongs to a study of blood T cells in healthy people across ages. Combining a sample-barcoded 5' primer with a J-beta primer mix, a second PCR ran for about 7 to 11 cycles. TCRdb re-called the 5' RACE reads with MiXCR, one entry per CDR3 protein. The sample shows some 710,000 distinct CDR3 sequences, about half of them seen only once. The genes are TRBV7-3 and TRBJ2-7, with 12 bases fitting TRBD2. This receptor was identified in an elderly man in good health. Sequenced: blood. In nucleotides, the CDR3 is TGTGCCAGCAGTGCCCGACTAGCGGGAGTTAACGAGCAGTACTTC. Protein: CASSARLAGVNEQYF. The full variable domain, completed using reference TRBV7-3 and TRBJ2-7, is GAGVSQTPSNKVTEKGKYVELRCDPISGHTALYWYRQSLGQGPEFLIYFQGTGAADDSGLPNDRFFAVRPEGSVSTLKIQRTERGDSAVYLCASSARLAGVNEQYFGPGTRLTVT.